This T cell receptor (beta chain) is drawn from a study of shared clonotypes between healthy human individuals. Naive CD8 cells, CD45RO-negative and positively selected for CCR7, excluded terminally differentiated effector memory CD45RA+ cells. TCRdb keeps only in-frame clones here, not all; method: immunoSEQ multiplex PCR. The sample consists of more than 2 million clones, about 95% of them appearing once. This CDR3 comprises 13 residues. Trimming stripped 4 bases from V and 7 bases from J, with 14 bases between. Germline V lookup: CDR1 SGHRS, CDR2 YFSETQ. Sequencing was done on a sample of naive CD8+ T cells sorted from blood. This TCR was recovered from a young man in good health. The genes are TRBV5-1 and TRBJ1-1; unclear D gene. The CDR3 sequence: CASSPGPGYEAFF. The DNA for the CDR3 is TGCGCCAGCAGCCCGGGCCCGGGGTATGAAGCTTTCTTT.